Below are 24 T cell receptor beta chains sequenced from a single sample in a study of blood T cells in healthy people across ages. Next came a second PCR, run for roughly 7 to 12 cycles, which used a sample-barcoded 5' primer along with a J-beta primer mix. TCRdb itself ran the 5' RACE reads through MiXCR, one entry per CDR3 protein. The sample carries hundreds of thousands of distinct CDR3 sequences, under 25% recorded once. Sample: blood. These receptors were collected from a man between 65 and 85 years old in good health.

This chain joins TRBV29-1 and TRBJ2-5, with TRBD2 matching over 8 bases. The CDR3 is 15 amino acids. Per the germline V gene, CDR1 is SQVTM and CDR2 is ANQGSEA. V shed 0 bases, J shed 4 bases, and the junction held 7 bases outside the gene matches. The CDR3 loop reads CSVEELAGPPETQYF. CDR3 sequence (DNA): TGCAGCGTTGAAGAATTAGCGGGACCCCCAGAGACCCAGTACTTC.

This clonotype has more than one count but fewer than ten. V usage is TRBV4-3 and J usage is TRBJ2-5, with D hard to call. The DNA end is a closer match to TRBJ2-1, so the J assignment may be wrong. The CDR3 loop spans 13 amino acids. Per germline, CDR1 LGHNA and CDR2 YSLEER. The CDR3 DNA reads TGCGCCAGCAGCCAAGAAATACAGTTCGGGCAGTTCTTC. It specifies CASSQEIQFGQFF.

The chain combines TRBV3-1 with TRBJ2-3; the match to TRBD2 covers 7 bases. Germline V gene lookup returns CDR1 LGHDT and CDR2 YNNKEL (reference sequence). Trimming at V came to 4 bases and at J to 0 bases, leaving 10 bases not matched to a gene. The CDR3 has 17 residues. The CDR3 DNA sequence: TGTGCCAGCAGCCGACAAGGGCTAGCGGAGAGCACAGATACGCAGTATTTT. This gives the protein CASSRQGLAESTDTQYF.

This chain links TRBV29-1 with TRBJ2-3; 8 nucleotides match TRBD2. Losses at the gene ends were 6 bases for V and 6 bases for J; bases not matched to a gene: 2. This CDR3 is 11 amino acids long. Germline lookup yields CDR1 SQVTM and CDR2 ANQGSEA. The CDR3 spells CSVGTSDTQYF. The CDR3 DNA reads TGCAGCGTCGGGACTAGTGATACGCAGTATTTT.

This clonotype was seen a few times. Relative to the germline gene, one junction end is altered; a read error may explain this. This chain uses TRBV20-1 with TRBJ2-5, with 10 bases aligning to TRBD2. Germline V CDR1 and CDR2: DFQATT, SNEGSKA (reference sequence). The CDR3 has 13 residues. CDR3 sequence: CSARGPGTSEGNF. The CDR3 bases are TGCAGTGCTAGAGGGCCCGGGACTAGCGAGGGGAACTTC.

The sample holds a few counts of this clonotype. This chain joins TRBV11-2 and TRBJ1-4; TRBD1 might be the D (5 bases). Germline V gene lookup returns CDR1 SGHAT and CDR2 FQNNGV. Trimming took off 6 bases at V and 6 bases at J, with 11 bases between the two ends. The CDR3 loop spans 13 amino acids. In DNA, the CDR3 is TGTGCCAGCAGGCAACAAGGGGATGAAAAACTGTTTTTT. Translated, it gives CASRQQGDEKLFF.

This clonotype was detected a few times. A much more abundant neighbour one base away suggests this may be a read error. The chain is built from TRBV10-3 and TRBJ2-3; no clear D. This CDR3 is 15 amino acids long. In germline, CDR1 is ENHRY, CDR2 SYGVKD. Trimming took 0 bases from V and 3 from J, leaving 10 bases between them. In DNA, the CDR3 is TGTGCCATCAGTGAGTCGACTGGCAGAACAGATACGCAGTATTTT. Its translation: CAISESTGRTDTQYF.

The chain has TRBV21-1 and TRBJ2-7. The tail of the sequence fits TRBJ2-5 better, so the J call may be wrong. TRBV21-1 counts as a pseudogene. CDR3 length: 16 residues. CDR3 bases: TGTGCCAGCAGCAAAGATTATACGGGTAGAGGAGAGACCCAGTACTTC. This sequence encodes CASSKDYTGRGETQYF.

This clonotype was recorded a few times. The rearrangement uses TRBV6-5 and TRBJ1-1; D remains ambiguous. The ends were cut back, 5 bases at V and 1 base at J, with 14 bases in the middle. The germline V gene has CDR1 MNHEY and CDR2 SVGAGI. The CDR3 spans 15 residues. The CDR3 DNA reads TGTGCCAGCAGTCATTACCGGGCCCCGAACACTGAAGCTTTCTTT. Translated, it gives CASSHYRAPNTEAFF.

V and J are TRBV7-3 and TRBJ2-1, with a possible D match to TRBD2 (5 bases). The V end lost 3 bases, the J end lost 2 bases, and 14 bases lay between the germline ends. CDR3 length: 16 residues. Germline V gene lookup returns CDR1 SGHTA and CDR2 FQGTGA. The CDR3 coding sequence is TGTGCCAGCAGCTTCTGGGCGGCAGCGGCCTACAATGAGCAGTTCTTC. Residues: CASSFWAAAAYNEQFF.

The table lists this clonotype with a few counts. CDR3 in DNA: TGTGCCAGCAGCCGCAAGGCAGGGGGTTTAGATGAGCAGTTCTTC. It specifies CASSRKAGGLDEQFF. The chain joins TRBV7-3 to TRBJ2-1, with 7 nucleotides matching TRBD1. Germline CDR1 SGHTA, CDR2 FQGTGA. The CDR3 sequence is 15 residues long. V lost 5 bases, J lost 8 bases, and 12 bases stayed unmatched.

As DNA, the CDR3 is TGCGCCAGCAGCCAAGAGGACCGTGCCTACGAGCAGTACTTC. As protein: CASSQEDRAYEQYF. The chain is built from TRBV4-3 and TRBJ2-7; D is unresolved. V dropped 0 bases and J dropped 2 bases, with 8 bases sitting between them. Germline CDR1 reads LGHNA; CDR2 reads YSLEER. The CDR3 sequence is 14 residues long.

V and J are TRBV7-2 and TRBJ2-3, with D hard to call. Germline assignment: CDR1 SGHTA and CDR2 FQGNSA. Trimming removed 1 base from V and 4 bases from J, with 6 bases in between. The CDR3 has 13 residues. CDR3: CASSLGVPDTQYF. In DNA form, the CDR3 reads TGTGCCAGCAGCTTAGGCGTCCCAGATACGCAGTATTTT.

A word on this clonotype: Given the absence of the conserved phenylalanine or tryptophan at the CDR3 end, a read error is likely. The DNA is left out, because the CDR3 cannot be placed on it with certainty; the CDR3 is given as TCRdb lists it. The gene calls are TRBV9 and TRBJ2-1. From its first to its last residue, the CDR3 has 16 amino acids. CDR1 SGDLS and CDR2 YYNGEE come from the germline V gene. CDR3 loop: CASSVSAEPKSNEKIS.

The chain carries TRBV9 and TRBJ2-5; the D gene is possibly TRBD2 (5 bases). The J call is doubtful: the DNA matches TRBJ2-7 better. The CDR3 totals 15 residues. Germline V lookup: CDR1 SGDLS, CDR2 YYNGEE. CDR3 coding DNA: TGTGCCAGCAGCCCTATGCCACCCGAGGGCTACGAGCAGTACTTC. Encoded protein: CASSPMPPEGYEQYF.

This clonotype turned up a few times. The chain recombines TRBV6-6 with TRBJ2-5; TRBD1 matches at 8 bases. The J call is in doubt because the DNA end fits TRBJ2-7 better. This CDR3 is 16 amino acids long. Germline CDR1 reads MNHNY; CDR2 reads SVGAGI (reference sequence). The CDR3 spells CASSYDRGLNTYEQYF. Written as DNA, the CDR3 is TGTGCCAGCAGTTACGACAGGGGACTTAATACCTACGAGCAGTACTTC.

J is TRBJ2-7 and V is TRBV28; D not certain. Between the trimmed V and J ends, which lost 6 bases and 7 bases, there was a span of 16 bases. The germline V gene has CDR1 MDHEN and CDR2 SYDVKM. The CDR3 is 13 amino acids. CDR3 loop: CASRPVPEREQYF. In DNA form, the CDR3 reads TGTGCCAGCAGACCGGTCCCTGAGAGGGAGCAGTACTTC.

This clonotype was picked up a small number of times. The rearrangement uses TRBV5-6 and TRBJ2-5; 7 nucleotides align to TRBD2. J lost 4 bases, V lost 2 bases, and 5 bases had no gene match. Germline assignment: CDR1 SGHDT and CDR2 YYEEEE. The CDR3 sequence is 14 residues long. The CDR3 coding sequence is TGTGCCAGCAGCTTACAGCGGGAAGGAGAGACCCAGTACTTC. Its translation is CASSLQREGETQYF.

This clonotype was found many times. The rearrangement uses TRBV5-1 and TRBJ1-1, with unresolved D. CDR1 and CDR2 from the germline V gene are SGHRS and YFSETQ. V was pared by 6 bases and J by 0 bases, with 15 bases between. The length of the CDR3 is 15 residues. The CDR3 reads CASIPGMGMNTEAFF. Here the CDR3 DNA reads TGCGCCAGCATCCCTGGAATGGGGATGAACACTGAAGCTTTCTTT.

Many counts were recorded for this clonotype. This chain joins TRBV5-5 and TRBJ2-1; 9 nucleotides match TRBD1. The J call may be incorrect, as the DNA end agrees better with TRBJ2-7. Germline V gene sequence: CDR1 SGHKS, CDR2 YYEKEE (reference sequence). The CDR3 sequence is 13 residues long. The CDR3 region is CASSFGTGSEQYF. For the CDR3, the DNA is TGTGCCAGCAGCTTCGGGACAGGGTCCGAGCAGTACTTC.

This clonotype has more than one count but fewer than ten. The chain is built from TRBV6-6 and TRBJ2-1; D is unresolved. This CDR3 spans 14 amino acids. Germline V gene data show CDR1 as MNHNY and CDR2 as SVGAGI (reference sequence). The V gene lost 2 bases and the J gene lost 6 bases, with 11 bases spanning the gap. CDR3 sequence reads: CASSYEDPPNEQFF. The CDR3 region has the DNA TGTGCCAGCAGTTACGAGGACCCCCCCAATGAGCAGTTCTTC.

This clonotype occurred a few times. The junction shows a germline mismatch at one end, possibly a read error. The chain is built from TRBV6-5 and TRBJ2-1, with TRBD2 matching over 7 bases. The CDR3 covers 14 residues. CDR1 and CDR2 (germline): MNHEY, SVGAGI. CDR3: CASSVGTTYNEQLF. DNA for the CDR3: TGTGCCAGCAGTGTTGGGACTACATACAATGAGCAGCTCTTC.

As for this clonotype: The junction shows a germline mismatch at one end, possibly a read error. V and J are TRBV2 and TRBJ2-3; maybe TRBD2 (5 bases). In germline, CDR1 is SNHLY, CDR2 FYNNEI. This CDR3 region has 15 residues. In nucleotides, the CDR3 is TGTACCAGCCTCGAGCGGTCAACTAGCACAGATACGCAGTATTTT. Protein: CTSLERSTSTDTQYF.

The chain combines TRBV20-1 with TRBJ2-7, with 7 bases fitting TRBD2. From germline, CDR1 is DFQATT and CDR2 SNEGSKA (reference sequence). The CDR3 is made up of 14 amino acids. The V segment lost 0 bases and the J segment 2 bases; nucleotides outside the gene matches: 4. CDR3 sequence (DNA): TGCAGTGCTAGAGAGGGGGGGGAGACCTACGAGCAGTACTTC. It encodes CSAREGGETYEQYF.